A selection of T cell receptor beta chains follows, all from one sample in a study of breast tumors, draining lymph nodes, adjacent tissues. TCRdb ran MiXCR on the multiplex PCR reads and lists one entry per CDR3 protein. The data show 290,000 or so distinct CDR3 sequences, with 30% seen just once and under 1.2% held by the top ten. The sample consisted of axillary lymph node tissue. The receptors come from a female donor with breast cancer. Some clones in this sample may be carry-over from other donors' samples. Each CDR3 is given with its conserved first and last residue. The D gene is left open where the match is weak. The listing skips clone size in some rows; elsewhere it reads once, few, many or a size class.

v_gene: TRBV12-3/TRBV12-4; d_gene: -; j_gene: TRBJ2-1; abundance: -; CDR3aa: CASSLLSSGNEQFF; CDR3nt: TGTGCCAGCAGTTTATTATCTTCGGGAAATGAGCAGTTCTTC
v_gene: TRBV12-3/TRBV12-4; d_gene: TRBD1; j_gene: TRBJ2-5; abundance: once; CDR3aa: CASSTGAKTQETQYF; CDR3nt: TGTGCCAGCAGTACAGGGGCCAAAACACAAGAGACCCAGTACTTC
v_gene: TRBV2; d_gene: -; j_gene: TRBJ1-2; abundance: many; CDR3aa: CASTGWGAGYTF; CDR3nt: TGTGCCAGCACTGGGTGGGGAGCTGGCTACACCTTC
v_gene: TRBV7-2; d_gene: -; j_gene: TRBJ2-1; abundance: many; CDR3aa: CASSYVNEQFF; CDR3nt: TGTGCCAGCAGCTACGTCAATGAGCAGTTCTTC
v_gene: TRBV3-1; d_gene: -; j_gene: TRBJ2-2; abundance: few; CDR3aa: CASSQELPGRAGELFF; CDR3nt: TGTGCCAGCAGCCAAGAACTACCGGGTCGCGCCGGGGAGCTGTTTTTT
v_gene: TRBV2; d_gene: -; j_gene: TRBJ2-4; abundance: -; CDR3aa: CASSDGEDKNIQYF; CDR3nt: TGTGCCAGCAGTGATGGGGAGGACAAAAACATTCAGTACTTC
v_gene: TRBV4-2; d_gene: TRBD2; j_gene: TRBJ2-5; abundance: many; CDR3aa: CASSQTLTGGRRETQYF; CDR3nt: TGTGCCAGCAGCCAGACCCTTACGGGAGGGCGAAGGGAGACCCAGTACTTC
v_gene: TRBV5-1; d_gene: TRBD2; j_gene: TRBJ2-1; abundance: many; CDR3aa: CASSLGLAGVNEQFF; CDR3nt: TGTGCCAGCAGCTTAGGTCTAGCGGGAGTCAATGAGCAGTTCTTC
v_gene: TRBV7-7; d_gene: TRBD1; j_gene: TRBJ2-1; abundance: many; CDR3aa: CASSLGQNNEQFF; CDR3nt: TGTGCTAGCAGCTTGGGACAGAACAATGAGCAGTTCTTC
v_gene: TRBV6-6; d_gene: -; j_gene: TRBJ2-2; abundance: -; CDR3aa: CASSHTTANTGELFF; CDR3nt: TGTGCCAGCAGTCACACTACCGCGAACACCGGGGAGCTGTTTTTT
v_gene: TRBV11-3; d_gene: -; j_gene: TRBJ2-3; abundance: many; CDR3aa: CASSLGGDLTDTQYF; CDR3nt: TGTGCCAGCAGCTTAGGGGGGGACTTGACAGATACGCAGTATTTT
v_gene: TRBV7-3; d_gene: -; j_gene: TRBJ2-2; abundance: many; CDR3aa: CASRGGGGELFF; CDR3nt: TGTGCCAGCAGGGGGGGCGGCGGGGAGCTGTTTTTT
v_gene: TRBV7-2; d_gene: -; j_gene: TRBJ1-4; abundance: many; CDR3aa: CASSVQGFANEKLFF; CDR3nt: TGTGCCAGCAGCGTACAGGGTTTCGCTAATGAAAAACTGTTTTTT
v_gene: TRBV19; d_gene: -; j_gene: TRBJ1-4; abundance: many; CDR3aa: CASTVGGFGEKLFF; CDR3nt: TGTGCCAGTACCGTAGGGGGATTTGGTGAAAAACTGTTTTTT
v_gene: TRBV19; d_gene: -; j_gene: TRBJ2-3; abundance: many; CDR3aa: CASSTRGIEGTDTQYF; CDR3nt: TGTGCCAGTAGTACCCGAGGGATTGAGGGCACAGATACGCAGTATTTT
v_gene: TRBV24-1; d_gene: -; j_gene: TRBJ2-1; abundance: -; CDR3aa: CATSERRHPTNEQFF; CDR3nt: TGTGCCACCAGTGAACGGAGGCACCCTACCAATGAGCAGTTCTTC
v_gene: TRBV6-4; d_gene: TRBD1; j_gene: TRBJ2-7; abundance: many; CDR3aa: CASSQTVADRGSYEQYF; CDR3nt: TGTGCCAGCAGCCAGACCGTCGCCGACAGGGGAAGTTACGAGCAGTACTTC
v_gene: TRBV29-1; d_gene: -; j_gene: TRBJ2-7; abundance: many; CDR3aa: CSVEKGGTYEQYF; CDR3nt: TGCAGCGTTGAGAAGGGGGGCACCTACGAGCAGTACTTC
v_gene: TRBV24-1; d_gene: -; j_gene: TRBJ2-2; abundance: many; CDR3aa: CATSDLISGSGELFF; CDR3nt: TGTGCCACCAGTGATTTGATTTCAGGGTCCGGGGAGCTGTTTTTT
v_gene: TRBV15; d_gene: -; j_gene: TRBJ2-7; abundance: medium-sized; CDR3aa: CATSRGPIDEQYF; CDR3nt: TGTGCCACCAGCAGAGGGCCAATCGACGAGCAGTACTTC
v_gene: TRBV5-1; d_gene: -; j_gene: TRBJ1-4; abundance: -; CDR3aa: CASSLDFPGKLFF; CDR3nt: TGCGCCAGCAGCTTGGATTTTCCGGGAAAACTGTTTTTT
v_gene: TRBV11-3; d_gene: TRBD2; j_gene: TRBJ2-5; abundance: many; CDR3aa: CASSLDQGLAGETQYF; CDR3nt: TGTGCCAGCAGCTTAGATCAGGGACTAGCGGGAGAGACCCAGTACTTC
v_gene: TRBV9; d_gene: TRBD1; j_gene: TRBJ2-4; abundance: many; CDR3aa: CASSLGQGPLQYF; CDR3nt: TGTGCCAGCAGCCTGGGACAGGGGCCTCTCCAGTACTTC
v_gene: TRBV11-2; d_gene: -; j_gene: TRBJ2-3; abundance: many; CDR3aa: CASSLGTSTDTQYF; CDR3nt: TGTGCCAGCAGCTTAGGTACGAGCACAGATACGCAGTATTTT
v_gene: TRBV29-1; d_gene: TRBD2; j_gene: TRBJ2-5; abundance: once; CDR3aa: CTASGRWETQYF; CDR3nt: TGCACCGCTAGCGGGAGGTGGGAGACCCAGTACTTC
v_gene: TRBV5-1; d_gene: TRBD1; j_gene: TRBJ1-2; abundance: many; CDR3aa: CASSLETGSDGYTF; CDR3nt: TGCGCCAGCAGCTTAGAGACAGGGTCTGACGGCTACACCTTC
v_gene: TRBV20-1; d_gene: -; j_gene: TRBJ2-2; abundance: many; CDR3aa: CSARGLTTLNTGELFF; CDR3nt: TGCAGTGCTAGAGGCCTTACGACATTGAACACCGGGGAGCTGTTTTTT
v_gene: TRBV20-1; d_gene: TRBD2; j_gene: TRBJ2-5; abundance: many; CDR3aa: CSERIAGGRETQYF; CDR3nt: TGCAGTGAAAGAATAGCGGGAGGCCGAGAGACCCAGTACTTC
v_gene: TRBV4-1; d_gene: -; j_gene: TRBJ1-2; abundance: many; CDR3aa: CASSQDFWANYGYTF; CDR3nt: TGCGCCAGCAGCCAAGATTTTTGGGCTAACTATGGCTACACCTTC
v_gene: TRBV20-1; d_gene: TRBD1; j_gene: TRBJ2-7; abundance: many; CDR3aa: CSAPGQGAIGEQYF; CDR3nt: TGCAGTGCCCCGGGACAGGGGGCTATCGGCGAGCAGTACTTC
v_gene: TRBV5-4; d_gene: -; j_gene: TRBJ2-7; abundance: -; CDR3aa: CASTVGSVGSYEQYF; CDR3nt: TGTGCCAGCACCGTCGGATCGGTAGGCTCCTACGAGCAGTACTTC
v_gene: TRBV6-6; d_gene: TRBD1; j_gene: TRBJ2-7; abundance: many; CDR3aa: CASSFPVGTGLYEQYF; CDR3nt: TGTGCCAGCAGTTTTCCAGTGGGGACAGGGCTCTACGAGCAGTACTTC
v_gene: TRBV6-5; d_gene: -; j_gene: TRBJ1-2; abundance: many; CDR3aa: CASSRAGGRYGYTF; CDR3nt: TGTGCCAGCAGTCGCGCCGGGGGCCGATATGGCTACACCTTC
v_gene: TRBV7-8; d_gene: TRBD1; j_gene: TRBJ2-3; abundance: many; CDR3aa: CASSLAVQGDTSFTDTQYF; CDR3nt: TGTGCCAGCAGCCTAGCAGTCCAGGGGGACACGAGCTTCACAGATACGCAGTATTTT
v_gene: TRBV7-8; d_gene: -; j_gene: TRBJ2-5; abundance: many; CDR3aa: CASSQPPVETQYF; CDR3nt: TGTGCCAGCAGCCAGCCACCGGTGGAGACCCAGTACTTC
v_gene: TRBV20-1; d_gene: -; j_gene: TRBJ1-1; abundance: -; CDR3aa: CSAKWVMNTEAFF; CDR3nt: TGCAGTGCTAAGTGGGTAATGAACACTGAAGCTTTCTTT
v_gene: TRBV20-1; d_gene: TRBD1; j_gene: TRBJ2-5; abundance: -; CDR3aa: CSASARDRGETQYF; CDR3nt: TGCAGTGCTAGTGCGCGGGACAGGGGTGAGACCCAGTACTTC
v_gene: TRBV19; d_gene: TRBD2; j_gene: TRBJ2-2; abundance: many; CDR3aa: CASSGVAGRHTGELFF; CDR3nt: TGTGCCAGTAGTGGGGTAGCGGGACGTCACACCGGGGAGCTGTTTTTT
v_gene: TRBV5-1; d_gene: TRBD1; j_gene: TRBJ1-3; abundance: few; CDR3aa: CASSLTGTGPAWNSGNTIYF; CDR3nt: TGCGCCAGCAGCCTGACCGGGACAGGGCCCGCTTGGAACTCTGGAAACACCATATATTTT
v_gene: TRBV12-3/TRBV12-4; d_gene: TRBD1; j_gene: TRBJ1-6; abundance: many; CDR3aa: CASSYRDREHSPLHF; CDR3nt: TGTGCCAGCAGTTACAGGGACAGGGAGCATTCACCCCTCCACTTT
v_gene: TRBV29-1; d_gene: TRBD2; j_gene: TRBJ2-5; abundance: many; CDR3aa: CSVGLAGVIIGEETQYF; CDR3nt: TGCAGCGTGGGACTAGCGGGAGTCATTATAGGAGAAGAGACCCAGTACTTC
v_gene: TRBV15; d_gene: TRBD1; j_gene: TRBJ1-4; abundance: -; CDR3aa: CATRDRGRDYNEKLFF; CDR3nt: TGTGCCACCAGGGACAGGGGGAGAGACTACAATGAAAAACTGTTTTTT
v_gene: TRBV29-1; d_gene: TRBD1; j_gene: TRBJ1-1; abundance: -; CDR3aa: CSVEPQGWYEAFF; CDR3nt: TGCAGCGTTGAACCACAGGGGTGGTACGAAGCTTTCTTT
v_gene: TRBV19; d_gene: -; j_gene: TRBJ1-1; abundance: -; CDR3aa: CASTPGGFEAFF; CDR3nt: TGTGCCAGCACCCCGGGGGGGTTCGAAGCTTTCTTT
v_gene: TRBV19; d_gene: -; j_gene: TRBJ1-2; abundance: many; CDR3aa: CASDDRGVSGGYTF; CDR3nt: TGTGCCAGTGATGACAGAGGGGTATCCGGTGGCTACACCTTC
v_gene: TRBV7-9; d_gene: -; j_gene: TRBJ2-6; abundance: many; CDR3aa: CASSLRLSGANVLTF; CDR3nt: TGTGCCAGCAGCCTCAGGCTTTCTGGGGCCAACGTCCTGACTTTC